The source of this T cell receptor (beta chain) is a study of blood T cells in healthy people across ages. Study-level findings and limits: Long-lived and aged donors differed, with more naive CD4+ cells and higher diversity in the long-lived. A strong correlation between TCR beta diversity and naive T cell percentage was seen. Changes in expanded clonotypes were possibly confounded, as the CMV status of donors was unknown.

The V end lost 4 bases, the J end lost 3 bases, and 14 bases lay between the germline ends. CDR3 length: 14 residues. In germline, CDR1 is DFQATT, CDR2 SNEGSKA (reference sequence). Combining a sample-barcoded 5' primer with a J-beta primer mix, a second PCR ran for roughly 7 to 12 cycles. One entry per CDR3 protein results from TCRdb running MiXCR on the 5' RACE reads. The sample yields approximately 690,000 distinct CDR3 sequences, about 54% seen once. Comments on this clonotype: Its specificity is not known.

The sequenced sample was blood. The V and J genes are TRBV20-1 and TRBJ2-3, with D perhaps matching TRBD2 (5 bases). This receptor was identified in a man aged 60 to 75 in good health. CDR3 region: CSATGMFGTDTQYF. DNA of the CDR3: TGCAGTGCTACCGGGATGTTTGGTACAGATACGCAGTATTTT.